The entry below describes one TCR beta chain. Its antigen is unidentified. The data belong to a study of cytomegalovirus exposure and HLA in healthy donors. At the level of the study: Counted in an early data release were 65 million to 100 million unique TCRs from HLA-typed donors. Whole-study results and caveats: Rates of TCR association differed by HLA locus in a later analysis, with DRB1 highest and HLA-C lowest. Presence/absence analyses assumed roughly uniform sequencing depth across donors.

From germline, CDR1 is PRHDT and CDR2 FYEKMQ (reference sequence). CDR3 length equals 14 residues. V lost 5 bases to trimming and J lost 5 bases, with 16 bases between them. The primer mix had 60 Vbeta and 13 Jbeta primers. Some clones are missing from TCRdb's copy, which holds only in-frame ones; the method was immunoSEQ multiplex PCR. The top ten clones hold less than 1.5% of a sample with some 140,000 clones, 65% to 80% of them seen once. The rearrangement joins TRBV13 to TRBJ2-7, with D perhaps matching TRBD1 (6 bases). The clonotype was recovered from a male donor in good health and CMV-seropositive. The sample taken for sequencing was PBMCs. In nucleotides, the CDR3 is TGTGCCAGCAGCCTCCGCCTACAGGGAAACGAGCAGTACTTC. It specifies CASSLRLQGNEQYF.